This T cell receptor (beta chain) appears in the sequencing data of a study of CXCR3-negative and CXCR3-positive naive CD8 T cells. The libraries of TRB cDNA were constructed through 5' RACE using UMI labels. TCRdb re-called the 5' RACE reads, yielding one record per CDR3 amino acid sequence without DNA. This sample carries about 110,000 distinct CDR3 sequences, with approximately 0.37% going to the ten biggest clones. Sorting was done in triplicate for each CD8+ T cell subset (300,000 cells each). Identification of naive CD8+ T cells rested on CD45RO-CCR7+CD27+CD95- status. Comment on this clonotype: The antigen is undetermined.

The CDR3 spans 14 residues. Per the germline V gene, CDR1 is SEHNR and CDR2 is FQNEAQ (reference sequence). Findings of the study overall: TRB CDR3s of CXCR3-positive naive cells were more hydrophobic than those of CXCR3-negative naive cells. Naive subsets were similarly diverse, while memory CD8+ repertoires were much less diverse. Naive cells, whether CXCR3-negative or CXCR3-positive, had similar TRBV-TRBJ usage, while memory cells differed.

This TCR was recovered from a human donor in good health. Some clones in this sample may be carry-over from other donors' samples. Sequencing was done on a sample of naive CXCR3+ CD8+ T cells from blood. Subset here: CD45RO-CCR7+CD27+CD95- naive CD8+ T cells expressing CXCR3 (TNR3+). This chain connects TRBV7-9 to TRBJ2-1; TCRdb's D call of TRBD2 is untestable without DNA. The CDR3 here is CASSTGTARGEQFF.